This T cell receptor (beta chain) was captured by sequencing in a study of Ad26.COV2.S vaccination and SARS-CoV-2 variants. Study results and limitations: Reportedly, after vaccination the spike-specific CD8+ and CD4+ T cell responses displayed substantial breadth. Ad26.COV2.S recipients had broader spike-specific TCRs (P = 0.0014).

Sequencing used immunoSEQ multiplex PCR; TCRdb keeps in-frame clones, though not all of them. This sample has some 350,000 clones; almost 90% occur once, and the top ten carry 4.5% to 7%. The CDR3 runs to 13 residues. V was pared by 5 bases and J by 2 bases, with 10 bases between. Germline V gives CDR1 SEHNR, CDR2 FQNEAQ (reference sequence). As for this clone: No antigen is known for it.

Treatment reported: roughly 20 received Ad26.COV2.S at low or high dose, single or two shots; about 5 received placebo; per-sample allocation not given. The study sampled participants on day 63 after the first vaccine or placebo injection. This Boston cohort included adults aged 18-55 years. The sequencing here drew on peripheral blood, taken in a trial of Ad26.COV2.S vaccine versus placebo. This TCR derives from a person aged 18 to 65 who received the Ad26.COV2.S COVID-19 vaccine or a placebo. The genes are TRBV7-9 and TRBJ2-7; D unresolved. CDR3 residues: CASSPVSTYEQYF. The CDR3 region has the DNA TGTGCCAGCAGCCCCGTCAGTACCTACGAGCAGTACTTC.